This T cell receptor beta chain was identified in a study of blood T cell repertoires in COVID-19. Study-wide context: COVID-19 samples, acute and convalescent, were from the United States, Italy and Spain. PBMCs, B-cell-depleted T cells, or T cells were the source of the cDNA or gDNA that made up the material.

Produced via immunoSEQ multiplex PCR; TCRdb's table is partial and in-frame only. This sample yields roughly 28,000 clones, of which approximately 79% are seen a single time; about 1.8% belongs to the top ten. Germline V gene sequence: CDR1 SGHAT, CDR2 FQNNGV. The CDR3 extends over 12 amino acids. V lost 7 bases and J lost 6, with 7 bases in between. V is TRBV11-2 and J is TRBJ1-6; D is unresolved. Sequenced material: peripheral blood. The sequence was collected from a man older than 75 with active or convalescent COVID-19. CDR3 in amino acids: CASKAVNSPLHF. In DNA form, the CDR3 reads TGTGCCAGCAAGGCGGTTAATTCACCCCTCCACTTT. Combining the CDR3 with reference TRBV11-2 and TRBJ1-6 gives the whole variable domain EAGVAQSPRYKIIEKRQSVAFWCNPISGHATLYWYQQILGQGPKLLIQFQNNGVVDDSQLPKDRFSAERLKGVDSTLKIQPAKLEDSAVYLCASKAVNSPLHFGNGTRLTVT.